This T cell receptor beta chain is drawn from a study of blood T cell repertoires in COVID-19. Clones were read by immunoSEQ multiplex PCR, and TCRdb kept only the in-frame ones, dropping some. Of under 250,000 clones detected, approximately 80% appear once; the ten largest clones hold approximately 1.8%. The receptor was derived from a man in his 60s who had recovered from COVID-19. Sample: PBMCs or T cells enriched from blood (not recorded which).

Here the CDR3 reads CASSSNSFNQPQHF. CDR3 bases: TGTGCCAGCAGCTCTAACAGTTTCAATCAGCCCCAGCATTTT. The J gene is TRBJ1-5, the V gene TRBV7-2; D gene unclear. V was shortened by 4 bases and J by 3 bases, with 10 bases between the two germline ends. The germline V gene encodes CDR1 SGHTA and CDR2 FQGNSA. The CDR3 is 14 residues long.